Listed here is a single TCR beta chain. The assay was immunoSEQ multiplex PCR, and TCRdb's table has in-frame clones only and misses some. The table has 90,000 to 130,000 clones, about 90% seen once. The entry originates in a study of blood T cell repertoires in COVID-19. Sequenced: peripheral blood. The clonotype comes from a human donor in a cohort sampled during active COVID-19.

CDR3 DNA sequence: TGTGCCAGCACCCCCCAGGGTGGGACAGATACGCAGTATTTT. Protein: CASTPQGGTDTQYF. The rearrangement links TRBV6-5 to TRBJ2-3; D possibly corresponds to TRBD1 (5 bases). The CDR3 loop spans 14 amino acids. With 7 bases removed from V and 3 bases from J, the gap between germline ends came to 14 bases. Germline V gene sequence: CDR1 MNHEY, CDR2 SVGAGI.